This entry describes one T cell receptor beta chain. Antigen specificity is unknown. The protocol was immunoSEQ multiplex PCR, while the TCRdb copy is restricted to in-frame clones and leaves out a portion. The repertoire includes about 130,000 clones, roughly three quarters of them detected once, and 9.5% to 15% sits in the top ten. Germline CDR1 SGHNT, CDR2 YENEEA. The CDR3 runs to 16 residues. V shed 3 bases and J 7 bases; nucleotides not matched to a gene: 11. This sample stems from a study of cytotoxic CD8 clonotypes in ibrutinib-treated CLL. At the level of the study: Enrolment comprised about a dozen relapsed/refractory and some 15 treatment-naive patients; 17 to 18 were IGHV unmutated.

Study observations and caveats: Public clonotypes were seen rarely and were contracted or stable on treatment. Collection times varied between progressing and sustained-remission patients.

This sequence originates from a human donor with chronic lymphocytic leukemia. This rearrangement joins TRBV11-3 to TRBJ2-1; 8 nucleotides line up with TRBD2. This sample comprised PBMCs, obtained after 12 months of ibrutinib treatment. CDR3 loop: CASSFLSGSGWNEQFF. The CDR3 DNA reads as TGTGCCAGCAGCTTTCTAAGCGGGAGTGGATGGAATGAGCAGTTCTTC.